The TCR beta chain under discussion was sequenced for a study of blood T cell repertoires in COVID-19. Study summary: Sites in the United States, Italy and Spain provided acute and convalescent COVID-19 samples. Nucleic acid was either cDNA or gDNA, and it came from T cells, B-cell-depleted T cells, or PBMCs.

V was trimmed by 0 bases and J by 4 bases, leaving 8 bases between them. The CDR3 is 14 residues long. Germline V lookup: CDR1 SGHDN, CDR2 FVKESK. Per the authors' pipeline: Reference gene primer amplification gave nucleated cell count estimates. Only in-frame clones appear in the TCRdb table, and some are missing; sequencing was by immunoSEQ multiplex PCR. The V and J calls and clone size are taken from that table; D and trimming were inferred from the DNA. The data hold about 160,000 clones, with roughly 93% observed a single time. Sequenced sample: peripheral blood. The rearrangement links TRBV14 to TRBJ2-3, with a possible D match to TRBD2 (5 bases). The receptor's source is a man in his late teens or twenties with acute or convalescent COVID-19. The CDR3 protein is CASSQELAPDTQYF. CDR3 DNA sequence: TGTGCCAGCAGCCAAGAGCTAGCTCCAGATACGCAGTATTTT.